The TCR beta chain under discussion was sequenced for a study of T-cell memory formation after mild COVID-19. Germline V gene sequence: CDR1 SGHDT, CDR2 YYEEEE. The length of the CDR3 is 15 residues. Trimming removed 4 bases from V and 0 bases from J, with 8 bases in between. 5'RACE with constant-segment primers yielded barcoded, UMI-tagged TCR alpha and TCR beta cDNA libraries. One entry per CDR3 protein, called by TCRdb with MiXCR from the 5' RACE reads. The sample lists 550,000 to 700,000 distinct CDR3 sequences, 18% occurring once. This clonotype was counted a few times. Sequencing was done on a sample of PBMCs or a T cell subset sorted from them (not recorded which). The sequence was collected from an adult woman who had mild COVID-19 (a few samples of this study predate the infection). Cell type and time point are not known. The chain has TRBV5-6 and TRBJ2-6, with D hard to call. CDR3 sequence reads: CASSRPNSGANVLTF. CDR3 nucleotide sequence: TGTGCCAGCAGCCGGCCAAACTCTGGGGCCAACGTCCTGACTTTC.